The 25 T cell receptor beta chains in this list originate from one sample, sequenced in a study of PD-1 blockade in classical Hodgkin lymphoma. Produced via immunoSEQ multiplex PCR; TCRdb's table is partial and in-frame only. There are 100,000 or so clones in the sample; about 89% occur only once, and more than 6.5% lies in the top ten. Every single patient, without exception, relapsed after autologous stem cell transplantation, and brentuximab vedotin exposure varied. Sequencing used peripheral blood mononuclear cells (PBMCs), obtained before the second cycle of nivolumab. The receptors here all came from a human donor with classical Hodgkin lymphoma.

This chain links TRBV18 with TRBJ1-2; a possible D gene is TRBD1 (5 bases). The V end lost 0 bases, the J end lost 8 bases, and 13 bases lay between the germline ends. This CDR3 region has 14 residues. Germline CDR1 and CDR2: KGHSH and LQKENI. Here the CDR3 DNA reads TGTGCCAGCTCACCACCCACCGTCCGGGGCGGCTACACCTTC. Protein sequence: CASSPPTVRGGYTF.

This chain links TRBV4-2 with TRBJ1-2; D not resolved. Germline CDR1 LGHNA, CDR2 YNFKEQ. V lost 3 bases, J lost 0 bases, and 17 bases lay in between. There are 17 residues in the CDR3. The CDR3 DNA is TGTGCCAGCAGCCACCCCCTAGAGCAAGGAGCTAACTATGGCTACACCTTC. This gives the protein CASSHPLEQGANYGYTF.

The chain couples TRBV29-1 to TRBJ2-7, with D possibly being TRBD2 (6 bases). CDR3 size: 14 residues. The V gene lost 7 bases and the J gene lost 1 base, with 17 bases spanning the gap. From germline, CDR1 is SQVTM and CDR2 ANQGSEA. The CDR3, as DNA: TGCAGCGCCGCGGCGGGGTGGGGATCCTACGAGCAGTACTTC. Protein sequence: CSAAAGWGSYEQYF.

CDR3 region: CASNRPGGPMNTEAFF. CDR3 DNA: TGTGCCAGCAACCGTCCAGGGGGGCCTATGAACACTGAAGCTTTCTTT. The rearrangement links TRBV28 to TRBJ1-1; 7 nucleotides align to TRBD1. This CDR3 has 16 amino acids. Germline-derived CDR1 and CDR2 are MDHEN and SYDVKM. V lost 7 bases and J lost 0; bases outside the gene matches: 11.

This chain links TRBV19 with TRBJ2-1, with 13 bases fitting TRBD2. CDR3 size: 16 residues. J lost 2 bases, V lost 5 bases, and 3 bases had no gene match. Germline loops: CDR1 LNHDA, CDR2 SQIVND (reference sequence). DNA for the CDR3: TGTGCCAGTAGTCAGACTAGCGGGGGGACCTACAATGAGCAGTTCTTC. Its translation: CASSQTSGGTYNEQFF. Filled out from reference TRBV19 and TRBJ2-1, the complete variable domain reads DGGITQSPKYLFRKEGQNVTLSCEQNLNHDAMYWYRQDPGQGLRLIYYSQIVNDFQKGDIAEGYSVSREKKESFPLTVTSAQKNPTAFYLCASSQTSGGTYNEQFFGPGTRLTVL.

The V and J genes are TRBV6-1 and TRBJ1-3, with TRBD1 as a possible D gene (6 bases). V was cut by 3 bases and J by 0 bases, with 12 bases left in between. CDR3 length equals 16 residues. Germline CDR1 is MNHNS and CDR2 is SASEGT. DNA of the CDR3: TGTGCCAGCAGTGAGGACAGTCGCCTCTCTGGAAACACCATATATTTT. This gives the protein CASSEDSRLSGNTIYF.

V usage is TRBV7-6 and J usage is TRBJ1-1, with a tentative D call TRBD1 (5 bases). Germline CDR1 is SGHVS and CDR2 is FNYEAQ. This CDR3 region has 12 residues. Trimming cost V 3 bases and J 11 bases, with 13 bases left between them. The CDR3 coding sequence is TGTGCCAGCAGCTTCGGGGGTGATAGGGCTTTCTTT. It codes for CASSFGGDRAFF.

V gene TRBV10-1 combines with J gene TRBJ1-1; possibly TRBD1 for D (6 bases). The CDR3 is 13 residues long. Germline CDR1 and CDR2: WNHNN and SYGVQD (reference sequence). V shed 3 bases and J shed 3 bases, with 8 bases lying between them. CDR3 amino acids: CASSDRGYTEAFF. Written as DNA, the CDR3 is TGCGCCAGCAGTGACAGGGGATACACTGAAGCTTTCTTT.

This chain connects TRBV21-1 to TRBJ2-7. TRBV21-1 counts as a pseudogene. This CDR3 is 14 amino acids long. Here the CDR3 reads CASSKGGFLREQYF. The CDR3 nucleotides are TGTGCCAGCAGCAAAGGTGGGTTCCTTCGCGAGCAGTACTTC.

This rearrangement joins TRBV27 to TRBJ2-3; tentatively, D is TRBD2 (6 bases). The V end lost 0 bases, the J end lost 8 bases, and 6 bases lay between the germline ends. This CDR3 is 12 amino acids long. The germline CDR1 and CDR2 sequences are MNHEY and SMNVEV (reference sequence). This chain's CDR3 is CASSLSGGTQYF. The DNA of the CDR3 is TGTGCCAGCAGTTTATCGGGGGGTACGCAGTATTTT.

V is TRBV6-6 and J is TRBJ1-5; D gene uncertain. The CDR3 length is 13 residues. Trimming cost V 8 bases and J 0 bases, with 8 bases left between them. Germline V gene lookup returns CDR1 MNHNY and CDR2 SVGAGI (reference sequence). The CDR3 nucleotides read TGTGCCAGCGGGTTTGATAGCAATCAGCCCCAGCATTTT. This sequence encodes CASGFDSNQPQHF.

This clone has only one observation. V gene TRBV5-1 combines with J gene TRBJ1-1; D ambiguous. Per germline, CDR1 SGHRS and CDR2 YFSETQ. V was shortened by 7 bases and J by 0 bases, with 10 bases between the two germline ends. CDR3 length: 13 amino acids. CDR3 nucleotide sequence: TGCGCCAGCGGCAGGATGGTGAACACTGAAGCTTTCTTT. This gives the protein CASGRMVNTEAFF.

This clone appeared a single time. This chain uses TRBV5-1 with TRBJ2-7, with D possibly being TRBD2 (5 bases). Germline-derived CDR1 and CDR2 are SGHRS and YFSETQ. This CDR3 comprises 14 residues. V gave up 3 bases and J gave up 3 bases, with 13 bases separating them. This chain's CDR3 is CASSSSPGDYEQYF. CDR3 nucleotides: TGCGCCAGCAGCTCTAGTCCCGGGGACTACGAGCAGTACTTC.

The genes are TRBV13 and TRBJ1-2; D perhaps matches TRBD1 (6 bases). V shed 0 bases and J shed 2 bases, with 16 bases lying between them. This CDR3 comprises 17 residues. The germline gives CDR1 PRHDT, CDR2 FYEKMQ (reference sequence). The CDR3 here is CASSLGGGPSLNYGYTF. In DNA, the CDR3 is TGTGCCAGCAGCTTAGGTGGGGGCCCGTCCTTGAACTATGGCTACACCTTC.

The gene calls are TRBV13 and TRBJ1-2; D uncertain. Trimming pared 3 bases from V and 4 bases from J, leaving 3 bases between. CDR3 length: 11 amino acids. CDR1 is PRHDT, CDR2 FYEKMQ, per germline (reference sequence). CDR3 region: CASSLGYGYTF. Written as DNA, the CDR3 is TGTGCCAGCAGCTTGGGCTATGGCTACACCTTC.

The CDR3 here is CASSLAGAVTGELFF. CDR3 nucleotide sequence: TGCGCCAGCAGCTTGGCCGGAGCGGTGACCGGGGAGCTGTTTTTT. The rearrangement uses TRBV5-1 and TRBJ2-2; tentatively, D is TRBD2 (5 bases). Germline CDR1 and CDR2: SGHRS and YFSETQ. V was cut by 0 bases and J by 5 bases, with 11 bases left in between. CDR3 length equals 15 residues.

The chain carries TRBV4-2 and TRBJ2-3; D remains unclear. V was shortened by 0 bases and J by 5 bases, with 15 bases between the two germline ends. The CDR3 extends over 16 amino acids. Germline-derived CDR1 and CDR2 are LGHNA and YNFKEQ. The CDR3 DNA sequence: TGTGCCAGCAGCCAAGACGTGCAGCGCTCTTTAGATACGCAGTATTTT. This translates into CASSQDVQRSLDTQYF.

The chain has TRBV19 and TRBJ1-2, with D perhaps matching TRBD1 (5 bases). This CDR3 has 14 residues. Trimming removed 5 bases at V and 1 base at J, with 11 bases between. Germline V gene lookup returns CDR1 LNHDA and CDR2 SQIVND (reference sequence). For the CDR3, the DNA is TGTGCCAGTAGTGACTGGGGCCTTAACTATGGCTACACCTTC. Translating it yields CASSDWGLNYGYTF.

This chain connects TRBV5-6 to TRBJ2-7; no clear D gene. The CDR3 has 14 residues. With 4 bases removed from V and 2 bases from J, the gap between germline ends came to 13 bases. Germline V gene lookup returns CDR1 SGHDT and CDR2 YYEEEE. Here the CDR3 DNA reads TGTGCCAGCAGCACATCAGGTTCTCCCTACGAGCAGTACTTC. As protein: CASSTSGSPYEQYF.

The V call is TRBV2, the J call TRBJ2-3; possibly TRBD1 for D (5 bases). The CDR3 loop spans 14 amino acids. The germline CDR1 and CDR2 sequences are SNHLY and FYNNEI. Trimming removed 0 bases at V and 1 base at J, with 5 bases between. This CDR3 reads CASSEAGGTDTQYF. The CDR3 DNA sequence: TGTGCCAGCAGTGAAGCAGGGGGCACAGATACGCAGTATTTT.

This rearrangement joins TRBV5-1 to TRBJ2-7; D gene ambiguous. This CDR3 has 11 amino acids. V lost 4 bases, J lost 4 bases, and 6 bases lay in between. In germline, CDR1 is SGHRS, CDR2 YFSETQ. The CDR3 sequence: CASSNLYEQYF. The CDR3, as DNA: TGCGCCAGCAGCAACTTATACGAGCAGTACTTC. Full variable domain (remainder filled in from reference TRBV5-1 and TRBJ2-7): KAGVTQTPRYLIKTRGQQVTLSCSPISGHRSVSWYQQTPGQGLQFLFEYFSETQRNKGNFPGRFSGRQFSNSRSEMNVSTLELGDSALYLCASSNLYEQYFGPGTRLTVT.

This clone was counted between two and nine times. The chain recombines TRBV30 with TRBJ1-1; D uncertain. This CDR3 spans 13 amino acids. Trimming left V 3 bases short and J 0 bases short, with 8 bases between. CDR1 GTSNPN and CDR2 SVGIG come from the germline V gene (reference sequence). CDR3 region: CAWSLTVNTEAFF. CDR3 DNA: TGTGCCTGGAGCCTAACAGTGAACACTGAAGCTTTCTTT.

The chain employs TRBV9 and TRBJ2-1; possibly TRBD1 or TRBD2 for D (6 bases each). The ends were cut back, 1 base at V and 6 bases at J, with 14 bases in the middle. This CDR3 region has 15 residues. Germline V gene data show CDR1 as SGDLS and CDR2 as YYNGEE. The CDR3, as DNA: TGTGCCAGCAGCGTAAACGGGGGCTCTATCAATGAGCAGTTCTTC. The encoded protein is CASSVNGGSINEQFF.

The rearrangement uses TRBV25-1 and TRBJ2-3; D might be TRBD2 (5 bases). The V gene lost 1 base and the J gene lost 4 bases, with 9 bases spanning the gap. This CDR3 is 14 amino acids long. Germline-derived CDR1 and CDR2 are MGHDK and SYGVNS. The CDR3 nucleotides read TGTGCCAGCAGTGAATTGAGGGCTGCAGATACGCAGTATTTT. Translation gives CASSELRAADTQYF.

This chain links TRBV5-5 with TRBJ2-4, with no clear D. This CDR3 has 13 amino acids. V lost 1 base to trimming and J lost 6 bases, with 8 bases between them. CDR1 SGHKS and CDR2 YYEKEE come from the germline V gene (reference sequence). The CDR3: CASSLSWGNIQYF. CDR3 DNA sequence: TGTGCCAGCAGCTTGTCGTGGGGAAACATTCAGTACTTC.